The 20 T cell receptor beta chains in this list originate from one sample, sequenced in a study of blood T cell repertoires in COVID-19. The data were produced by immunoSEQ multiplex PCR, yet TCRdb's version contains in-frame clones alone and is incomplete. The profile shows around 480,000 clones, around 88% of them singletons. The sequencing sample was made of peripheral blood. The receptors were sampled from a woman aged 45-65 years with COVID-19, enrolled during active disease.

The chain uses TRBV3-1 (or the pseudogene TRBV3-2) and TRBJ2-7; a weak D match, TRBD2 (5 bases). This CDR3 spans 12 amino acids. With 7 bases removed from V and 0 bases from J, the gap between germline ends came to 7 bases. Germline CDR1 and CDR2: LGHDT and YNNKEL (reference sequence). The CDR3 sequence: CASTDSSYEQYF. The CDR3 DNA follows: TGTGCCAGCACGGACTCCTCCTACGAGCAGTACTTC.

The rearrangement joins TRBV9 to TRBJ2-2, with D perhaps matching TRBD1 (6 bases). Germline V gene sequence: CDR1 SGDLS, CDR2 YYNGEE. Trimming removed 2 bases from V and 5 bases from J, with 16 bases in between. The CDR3 length is 16 residues. The CDR3 DNA sequence: TGTGCCAGCAGCGTCCGACAGGTGCCCCGGACCGGGGAGCTGTTTTTT. Translating gives CASSVRQVPRTGELFF.

This chain links TRBV10-3 with TRBJ2-7; 9 nucleotides align to TRBD1. CDR1 and CDR2 from the germline V gene are ENHRY and SYGVKD. This CDR3 spans 14 amino acids. With 6 bases clipped from V and 5 bases from J, the junction kept 8 bases outside the gene matches. The chain's CDR3 is CAISPGQGTHEQYF. The CDR3 DNA sequence: TGTGCCATCAGCCCGGGACAGGGAACCCACGAGCAGTACTTC.

The chain recombines TRBV9 with TRBJ2-7; 9 bases are a match to TRBD1. Germline lookup yields CDR1 SGDLS and CDR2 YYNGEE. This CDR3 spans 16 amino acids. V gave up 0 bases and J gave up 4 bases; unmatched junction bases: 8. The CDR3 sequence is CASSVGLGQGVYEQYF. The DNA for the CDR3 is TGTGCCAGCAGCGTAGGTCTGGGACAGGGAGTGTACGAGCAGTACTTC.

The rearrangement joins TRBV7-2 to TRBJ2-2; 8 bases align to TRBD2. CDR1 and CDR2 from the germline V gene are SGHTA and FQGNSA. The CDR3 consists of 16 residues. Trimming at V came to 1 base and at J to 5 bases, leaving 6 bases not matched to a gene. The CDR3 region is CASSLDPAGVTGELFF. The CDR3 nucleotides read TGTGCCAGCAGCTTAGATCCAGCGGGGGTTACCGGGGAGCTGTTTTTT.

This chain joins TRBV27 and TRBJ1-1; D is perhaps TRBD1 (5 bases). The germline gives CDR1 MNHEY, CDR2 SMNVEV (reference sequence). Between the trimmed V and J ends, which lost 6 bases and 5 bases, there was a span of 16 bases. The CDR3 is 14 amino acids. The CDR3 coding sequence is TGTGCCAGCAGGCCCTGGAGTGGGGGGACTGAAGCTTTCTTT. Translation: CASRPWSGGTEAFF.

This chain uses TRBV6-6 with TRBJ1-4; D is unclear. Trimming stripped 7 bases from V and 5 bases from J, with 8 bases between. The germline V gene has CDR1 MNHNY and CDR2 SVGAGI (reference sequence). The CDR3 has 12 amino acids. The CDR3 DNA is TGTGCCAGCAACGAGGTCAATGAAAAACTGTTTTTT. Its translation is CASNEVNEKLFF.

Here the CDR3 reads CASSTQGPNEKLFF. In DNA, the CDR3 is TGTGCCAGCAGTACGCAGGGCCCTAATGAAAAACTGTTTTTT. The J gene is TRBJ1-4, the V gene TRBV2; weak D call: TRBD1 (5 bases). The CDR3 runs to 14 residues. Germline V CDR1 and CDR2: SNHLY, FYNNEI. Trimming removed 5 bases from V and 3 bases from J, with 10 bases in between.

In its sample, this clone was seen a few times. The identical CDR3 is also encoded by other nucleotide sequences in the sample. The chain is built from TRBV5-1 and TRBJ1-3, with 7 positions matching TRBD1. The CDR3 totals 15 residues. Trimming at V came to 0 bases and at J to 0 bases, leaving 0 bases not matched to a gene. Per the germline V gene, CDR1 is SGHRS and CDR2 is YFSETQ. CDR3 in amino acids: CASSLGDSSGNTIYF. As DNA, the CDR3 is TGCGCCAGCAGCTTGGGGGACAGCTCTGGAAACACCATATATTTT. The full variable domain, rest sourced from reference TRBV5-1 and TRBJ1-3, is KAGVTQTPRYLIKTRGQQVTLSCSPISGHRSVSWYQQTPGQGLQFLFEYFSETQRNKGNFPGRFSGRQFSNSRSEMNVSTLELGDSALYLCASSLGDSSGNTIYFGEGSWLTVV.

The chain joins TRBV27 to TRBJ2-2; TRBD1 agrees at 7 bases. The J segment lost 0 bases and the V segment lost 3 bases, leaving 1 base of the junction unmatched. The CDR3 is 15 amino acids. CDR1 and CDR2 from the germline V gene are MNHEY and SMNVEV (reference sequence). CDR3 in amino acids: CASSLRGPNTGELFF. DNA of the CDR3: TGTGCCAGCAGTTTGAGGGGGCCGAACACCGGGGAGCTGTTTTTT.

The chain combines TRBV5-6 with TRBJ2-7, with a possible D match to TRBD1 (6 bases). From germline, CDR1 is SGHDT and CDR2 YYEEEE. The CDR3 runs to 15 residues. V was shortened by 6 bases and J by 1 base, with 17 bases between the two germline ends. CDR3 in amino acids: CASKLNEGTSYEQYF. DNA for the CDR3: TGTGCCAGCAAGCTCAATGAGGGGACATCCTACGAGCAGTACTTC.

The rearrangement links TRBV9 to TRBJ1-1, with D unresolved. V was shortened by 6 bases and J by 1 base, with 22 bases between the two germline ends. The CDR3 sequence is 17 residues long. Per the germline V gene, CDR1 is SGDLS and CDR2 is YYNGEE. The CDR3 protein is CASTAGTPPEKNTEAFF. In DNA, the CDR3 is TGTGCCAGCACCGCGGGAACCCCCCCTGAAAAGAACACTGAAGCTTTCTTT.

V and J are TRBV7-9 and TRBJ1-3; no reliable D call. CDR1 and CDR2 from the germline V gene are SEHNR and FQNEAQ (reference sequence). Deletions cut 6 bases from V and 0 bases from J, with 15 bases between. This CDR3 comprises 16 residues. CDR3 in amino acids: CASRVSTGDSGNTIYF. The CDR3 DNA follows: TGTGCCAGCAGGGTCAGTACGGGAGACTCTGGAAACACCATATATTTT.

CDR3 sequence reads: CASSAGYGYTF. The DNA for the CDR3 is TGTGCCAGCAGCGCAGGGTACGGCTACACCTTC. The chain joins TRBV28 to TRBJ1-2; tentative D call: TRBD1 (5 bases). This CDR3 has 11 residues. V was cut by 6 bases and J by 8 bases, with 10 bases left in between. Germline V lookup: CDR1 MDHEN, CDR2 SYDVKM.

V gene TRBV5-4 combines with J gene TRBJ1-4; D ambiguous. Germline V gives CDR1 SGHNT, CDR2 YYREEE (reference sequence). This CDR3 has 15 residues. V was clipped by 3 bases and J by 0 bases, with 9 bases between them. CDR3 sequence: CASSSEVATNEKLFF. DNA of the CDR3: TGTGCCAGCAGCTCGGAGGTGGCAACTAATGAAAAACTGTTTTTT.

The J gene is TRBJ1-2, the V gene TRBV27; D is unclear. In germline, CDR1 is MNHEY, CDR2 SMNVEV (reference sequence). The V and J ends lost 0 bases and 5 bases respectively, with 13 bases between them. The CDR3 consists of 15 residues. The DNA for the CDR3 is TGTGCCAGCAGTTTATCGATATTGGGGAGATATGGCTACACCTTC. Encoded protein: CASSLSILGRYGYTF.

This clone was observed many times. The CDR3 DNA reads as TGTGCCAGCAGTTACCGGGCAGGGGGCGAGCAGTACTTC. It translates to CASSYRAGGEQYF. J is TRBJ2-7 and V is TRBV6-5, with 7 bases that match TRBD1. V shed 2 bases and J 6 bases; nucleotides not matched to a gene: 4. Germline CDR1 and CDR2: MNHEY and SVGAGI. This CDR3 comprises 13 residues.

The gene calls are TRBV5-4 and TRBJ1-4; 7 bases line up with TRBD1. V lost 4 bases and J lost 0; bases outside the gene matches: 9. This CDR3 contains 17 residues. Germline V gene lookup returns CDR1 SGHNT and CDR2 YYREEE (reference sequence). DNA of the CDR3: TGTGCCAGCAGCGAGGGGACAGCAAGGGCAACTAATGAAAAACTGTTTTTT. Amino acid sequence: CASSEGTARATNEKLFF.

The genes are TRBV7-9 and TRBJ2-7, with D unclear. V gave up 4 bases and J gave up 0 bases, with 10 bases separating them. The germline V gene encodes CDR1 SEHNR and CDR2 FQNEAQ (reference sequence). The CDR3 is 14 amino acids. CDR3 coding DNA: TGTGCCAGCAGCTCGCGCGGTGGCTCCTACGAGCAGTACTTC. Amino acid sequence: CASSSRGGSYEQYF.

The gene calls are TRBV5-6 and TRBJ1-5; 9 nucleotides align to TRBD1. The CDR3 sequence is 13 residues long. V lost 3 bases and J lost 7; bases outside the gene matches: 2. The germline V gene has CDR1 SGHDT and CDR2 YYEEEE. CDR3 nucleotide sequence: TGTGCCAGCAGCTCGGACAGGGGACAGCCCCAGCATTTT. Protein: CASSSDRGQPQHF.